These 27 T cell receptor beta chains were all obtained from the same sample, sequenced in a study of identifying expanded T cells in peripheral blood. Assay used: immunoSEQ multiplex PCR; TCRdb lists only in-frame clones, some missing. In the table there are around 120,000 clones, 84% of which are singletons. Sequencing was carried out using blood. Source of these receptors: a person aged 18 to 75 in good health.

The chain employs TRBV29-1 and TRBJ2-3; D gene uncertain. Germline V CDR1 and CDR2: SQVTM, ANQGSEA. CDR3 length equals 14 residues. Trimming cost V 4 bases and J 0 bases, with 11 bases left between them. The CDR3 sequence is CSVGLQSSTDTQYF. DNA of the CDR3: TGCAGCGTTGGATTACAGTCTAGCACAGATACGCAGTATTTT.

This clone appeared a few times. The V and J genes are TRBV11-2 and TRBJ1-1; D call uncertain. This CDR3 region has 13 residues. Germline assignment: CDR1 SGHAT and CDR2 FQNNGV. The V end lost 0 bases, the J end lost 1 base, and 3 bases lay between the germline ends. Written as DNA, the CDR3 is TGTGCCAGCAGCTTAGATTGGAACACTGAAGCTTTCTTT. This sequence encodes CASSLDWNTEAFF.

The gene calls are TRBV18 and TRBJ1-3; 10 nucleotides align to TRBD1. The V and J ends lost 0 bases and 0 bases, in that order; junction bases with no gene match: 2. The CDR3 totals 17 residues. Germline assignment: CDR1 KGHSH and CDR2 LQKENI. CDR3 sequence (DNA): TGTGCCAGCTCACCACCGAGGACAGGGGGCTCTGGAAACACCATATATTTT. The encoded protein is CASSPPRTGGSGNTIYF.

The J gene is TRBJ1-2, the V gene TRBV7-2; possibly TRBD1 for D (5 bases). Per germline, CDR1 SGHTA and CDR2 FQGNSA. CDR3 length: 15 amino acids. Between the trimmed V and J ends, which lost 5 bases and 3 bases, there was a span of 16 bases. The CDR3 region has the DNA TGTGCCAGCAGCCTTAGACAGAGGGCGGACTATGGCTACACCTTC. Translated: CASSLRQRADYGYTF.

The chain couples TRBV11-3 to TRBJ2-1; D may be TRBD1 (6 bases). The CDR3 runs to 12 residues. V lost 1 base, J lost 15 bases, and 13 bases lay in between. The germline V gene has CDR1 SGHNT and CDR2 YENEEA. The CDR3 is CASSLGPQGWFF. The CDR3 nucleotides are TGTGCCAGCAGCTTAGGACCCCAGGGGTGGTTCTTC.

V and J are TRBV2 and TRBJ1-2; D gene uncertain. CDR3 length equals 13 residues. Germline V lookup: CDR1 SNHLY, CDR2 FYNNEI. The V end was cut by 6 bases, the J end by 7 bases, with 15 bases between. As DNA, the CDR3 is TGTGCCAGCAGACCTTCTATGGCTTCTGGCTACACCTTC. It translates to CASRPSMASGYTF.

The rearrangement uses TRBV9 and TRBJ2-5; 11 positions match TRBD2. CDR3 length equals 16 residues. The V and J ends lost 7 bases and 4 bases, in that order; junction bases with no gene match: 12. From germline, CDR1 is SGDLS and CDR2 YYNGEE. The CDR3 spells CASSGPTSGVIETQYF. The CDR3 region has the DNA TGTGCCAGCTCCGGACCGACTAGCGGGGTTATAGAGACCCAGTACTTC.

The gene calls are TRBV27 and TRBJ2-5; the D gene is possibly TRBD1 (6 bases). Germline loops: CDR1 MNHEY, CDR2 SMNVEV (reference sequence). The CDR3 has 14 residues. The germline V and J ends were trimmed by 4 bases and 2 bases, with 11 bases remaining between them. The CDR3: CASSSSGQQETQYF. The CDR3, as DNA: TGTGCCAGCAGTTCCTCGGGACAACAAGAGACCCAGTACTTC.

The chain couples TRBV10-3 to TRBJ1-5; TRBD1 is a possible D gene (6 bases). Trimming removed 4 bases at V and 3 bases at J, with 10 bases between. The CDR3 runs 14 residues. Germline-derived CDR1 and CDR2 are ENHRY and SYGVKD. CDR3 loop: CAISAGQPNQPQHF. The CDR3 DNA reads as TGTGCCATCAGTGCCGGACAGCCCAATCAGCCCCAGCATTTT.

This chain uses TRBV30 with TRBJ2-1; D unclear. CDR3 size: 12 residues. CDR1 and CDR2 (germline): GTSNPN, SVGIG (reference sequence). The DNA of the CDR3 is TGTGCACTCAGGTCCCCCTACAATGAGCAGTTCTTC. As protein: CALRSPYNEQFF.

The rearrangement uses TRBV19 and TRBJ1-2; D remains ambiguous. Germline V gene lookup returns CDR1 LNHDA and CDR2 SQIVND (reference sequence). With 5 bases removed from V and 5 bases from J, the gap between germline ends came to 18 bases. The CDR3 sequence is 15 residues long. The DNA of the CDR3 is TGTGCCAGTAGTTTGCGACTACTCGGCGGGTATGGCTACACCTTC. This codes for CASSLRLLGGYGYTF. Filled out from reference TRBV19 and TRBJ1-2, the complete variable domain reads DGGITQSPKYLFRKEGQNVTLSCEQNLNHDAMYWYRQDPGQGLRLIYYSQIVNDFQKGDIAEGYSVSREKKESFPLTVTSAQKNPTAFYLCASSLRLLGGYGYTFGSGTRLTVV.

The rearrangement links TRBV2 to TRBJ2-1; D not certain. This CDR3 region has 15 residues. V was pared by 8 bases and J by 0 bases, with 14 bases between. Looked up from germline, CDR1 is SNHLY and CDR2 is FYNNEI. The CDR3 coding sequence is TGTGCCAGCCGATGGACGGCCAGCTCCTACAATGAGCAGTTCTTC. This gives the protein CASRWTASSYNEQFF.

The chain recombines TRBV10-3 with TRBJ1-5, with 9 bases lining up with TRBD1. Germline V gene lookup returns CDR1 ENHRY and CDR2 SYGVKD. The junction had 10 bases not matched to a gene; V was cut back by 5 bases and J by 2 bases. The length of the CDR3 is 17 residues. Written as DNA, the CDR3 is TGTGCCATCAGTCCCGGGACAGGGCGTGGGGGCAATCAGCCCCAGCATTTT. Translated, it gives CAISPGTGRGGNQPQHF.

This clone was detected only once. V is TRBV7-9 and J is TRBJ1-1, with unresolved D. From germline, CDR1 is SEHNR and CDR2 FQNEAQ (reference sequence). This CDR3 comprises 15 residues. With 2 bases removed from V and 1 base from J, the gap between germline ends came to 11 bases. The CDR3 region has the DNA TGTGCCAGCAGCTTAAATTGGGCGGCGAACACTGAAGCTTTCTTT. Encoded protein: CASSLNWAANTEAFF. Full variable domain (rest looked up from reference TRBV7-9 and TRBJ1-1): DTGVSQNPRHKITKRGQNVTFRCDPISEHNRLYWYRQTLGQGPEFLTYFQNEAQLEKSRLLSDRFSAERPKGSFSTLEIQRTEQGDSAMYLCASSLNWAANTEAFFGQGTRLTVV.

Comment on this clone: Other DNA sequences in the sample encode the same CDR3. This chain links TRBV6-6 with TRBJ1-6; D unresolved. Trimming stripped 6 bases from V and 0 bases from J, with 9 bases between. Germline V gene sequence: CDR1 MNHNY, CDR2 SVGAGI (reference sequence). The CDR3 contains 15 residues. DNA of the CDR3: TGTGCCAGCAGGGGAGGTTCCTCCTATAATTCACCCCTCCACTTT. This sequence encodes CASRGGSSYNSPLHF.

This chain connects TRBV7-2 to TRBJ1-6, with 8 bases that match TRBD1. The germline gives CDR1 SGHTA, CDR2 FQGNSA. The CDR3 loop spans 15 amino acids. J lost 10 bases, V lost 0 bases, and 5 bases had no gene match. CDR3 region: CASSLATGDSSPLHF. CDR3 in DNA: TGTGCCAGCAGCTTAGCGACAGGGGATTCCTCACCCCTCCACTTT.

The chain has TRBV4-3 and TRBJ2-6; D remains unclear. CDR1 is LGHNA, CDR2 YSLEER, per germline. The CDR3 length is 14 residues. V lost 4 bases and J lost 0, with 4 bases in between. For the CDR3, the DNA is TGCGCCAGCAGCCCAAGCTCTGGGGCCAACGTCCTGACTTTC. Protein: CASSPSSGANVLTF.

The V call is TRBV5-1, the J call TRBJ1-2; 8 bases map to TRBD1. V shed 4 bases and J 1 base; nucleotides not matched to a gene: 0. The germline V gene has CDR1 SGHRS and CDR2 YFSETQ. This CDR3 is built from 13 residues. The CDR3 sequence is CASSGQGNYGYTF. In DNA form, the CDR3 reads TGCGCCAGCAGCGGACAGGGTAACTATGGCTACACCTTC.

V and J are TRBV4-1 and TRBJ1-2; D gene uncertain. This CDR3 is 14 amino acids long. CDR1 and CDR2 from the germline V gene are MGHRA and YSYEKL. V was shortened by 2 bases and J by 0 bases, with 7 bases between the two germline ends. CDR3 region: CASSQQEANYGYTF. The CDR3 bases are TGCGCCAGCAGCCAACAGGAAGCTAACTATGGCTACACCTTC.

The rearrangement joins TRBV7-9 to TRBJ2-5; TRBD1 or TRBD2 may be the D gene (5 bases each). The CDR3 has 16 residues. V lost 0 bases to trimming and J lost 3 bases, with 14 bases between them. The germline V gene encodes CDR1 SEHNR and CDR2 FQNEAQ (reference sequence). As DNA, the CDR3 is TGTGCCAGCAGCTTAGCAGAGGGTTGGGGGAAAGAGACCCAGTACTTC. The encoded protein is CASSLAEGWGKETQYF.

The CDR3 bases are TGCGCCAGCAGCCAGCAGACAGGTCAAGAGACCCAGTACTTC. Residues: CASSQQTGQETQYF. This sequence joins TRBV5-1 and TRBJ2-5; D is possibly TRBD1 (6 bases). Germline CDR1 reads SGHRS; CDR2 reads YFSETQ. There are 14 residues in the CDR3. V was pared by 4 bases and J by 2 bases, with 12 bases between.

As DNA, the CDR3 is TGTGCCAGTTCCAGGGGAAACACTGAAGCTTTCTTT. Amino acid sequence: CASSRGNTEAFF. The rearrangement uses TRBV9 and TRBJ1-1, with D possibly matching TRBD1 (6 bases). Per germline, CDR1 SGDLS and CDR2 YYNGEE. Trimming took off 8 bases at V and 2 bases at J, with 10 bases between the two ends. The CDR3 consists of 12 residues.

The chain couples TRBV18 to TRBJ1-5, with D perhaps matching TRBD1 (5 bases). Trimming stripped 1 base from V and 7 bases from J, with 11 bases between. The CDR3 is 14 amino acids. The germline V gene encodes CDR1 KGHSH and CDR2 LQKENI. CDR3 DNA: TGTGCCAGCTCACCACGGCAGGGAATACAGCCCCAGCATTTT. Protein sequence: CASSPRQGIQPQHF.

The chain has TRBV4-3 and TRBJ2-3; 9 positions match TRBD2. The CDR3 has 18 residues. Germline V CDR1 and CDR2: LGHNA, YSLEER. Trimming at V came to 0 bases and at J to 6 bases, leaving 13 bases not matched to a gene. The CDR3 sequence: CASSQDPPQRGAQDTQYF. The CDR3 coding sequence is TGCGCCAGCAGCCAAGACCCCCCTCAGCGGGGGGCCCAGGATACGCAGTATTTT.

The rearrangement links TRBV7-9 to TRBJ2-5, with TRBD1 matching over 9 bases. In germline, CDR1 is SEHNR, CDR2 FQNEAQ (reference sequence). This CDR3 contains 18 residues. Unmatched junction bases numbered 20, after V lost 8 bases and J lost 4 bases. Written as DNA, the CDR3 is TGTGCCAGCGGGGGACAGGGAAGGGCCGACCGGGAGTTAGAGACCCAGTACTTC. Encoded protein: CASGGQGRADRELETQYF. Based on the CDR3 plus reference TRBV7-9 and TRBJ2-5, the full variable domain is DTGVSQNPRHKITKRGQNVTFRCDPISEHNRLYWYRQTLGQGPEFLTYFQNEAQLEKSRLLSDRFSAERPKGSFSTLEIQRTEQGDSAMYLCASGGQGRADRELETQYFGPGTRLLVL.

This clone was counted only a few times. V usage is TRBV30 and J usage is TRBJ1-1; no clear D gene. This CDR3 contains 15 residues. Trimming took off 0 bases at V and 3 bases at J, with 14 bases between the two ends. Germline values: CDR1 GTSNPN, CDR2 SVGIG (reference sequence). Here the CDR3 reads CAWSVQFSEDTEAFF. DNA of the CDR3: TGTGCCTGGAGTGTACAGTTCAGTGAGGACACTGAAGCTTTCTTT.

The V gene is TRBV7-9, the J gene TRBJ1-2; D is uncertain. Trimming took 1 base from V and 8 from J, leaving 14 bases between them. The CDR3 sequence is 14 residues long. In germline, CDR1 is SEHNR, CDR2 FQNEAQ (reference sequence). CDR3 sequence: CASSLVRPREGYTF. The CDR3 DNA reads as TGTGCCAGCAGCTTAGTCCGACCTCGGGAGGGCTACACCTTC.